What follows is one TCR beta chain and its context. CDR1 DFQATT and CDR2 SNEGSKA come from the germline V gene (reference sequence). This CDR3 has 14 residues. Trimming stripped 1 base from V and 2 bases from J, with 9 bases between. The entry originates in a study of blood T cells in healthy people across ages. A sample-barcoded 5' primer and a J-beta primer mix were used in a second PCR of roughly 7 to 12 cycles. Paired-end reads containing CDR3 totaled no fewer than 2.5 million for each sample. TCRdb re-called the 5' RACE reads through MiXCR, storing one row per CDR3 protein. The data show 1.5 million to 1.8 million distinct CDR3 sequences, roughly 43% seen once.

The chain joins TRBV20-1 to TRBJ2-1; D may be TRBD2 (5 bases). Input material: blood. The clonotype comes from a woman younger than 30 in good health. CDR3 sequence (DNA): TGCAGTGCTAGAGGGGCTAGCACCTACAATGAGCAGTTCTTC. Encoded protein: CSARGASTYNEQFF.